This is a list of T cell receptor beta chains from one sample in a study of cytomegalovirus exposure and HLA in healthy donors. The table came from immunoSEQ multiplex PCR; TCRdb's copy has only in-frame clones and leaves some out. The sample lists about 300,000 clones, about nine tenths occurring once. Sequenced input: PBMCs. The receptors were sampled from a man aged 35 to 55 in good health and CMV-seropositive. The CDR3 runs from the conserved cysteine through the conserved F or W. Each record gives: V gene, J gene, clone size, D gene, CDR3 protein, CDR3 DNA. The D gene is left open where the match is weak. Not all rows give a size; the values are once, few, many and, for expanded clones, a class.

TRBV6-6	TRBJ1-5	.	.	CASSYPRYNSNQPQHF	TGTGCCAGCAGTTACCCGCGGTATAATAGCAATCAGCCCCAGCATTTT
TRBV7-2	TRBJ2-7	.	TRBD2	CASSPRTSASSYEQYF	TGTGCCAGCAGCCCGAGGACTAGCGCAAGCTCCTACGAGCAGTACTTC
TRBV10-3	TRBJ2-7	.	TRBD2	CAISLADTYEQYF	TGTGCCATCAGTCTAGCGGACACCTACGAGCAGTACTTC
TRBV4-1	TRBJ1-5	.	.	CASSLRNSNQPQHF	TGCGCCAGCAGCCTCAGGAATAGCAATCAGCCCCAGCATTTT
TRBV11-2	TRBJ2-1	.	TRBD2	CASRTSGRAPYNEQFF	TGTGCCAGCAGGACTAGCGGGAGGGCCCCCTACAATGAGCAGTTCTTC
TRBV12-1	TRBJ2-1	.	.	CADKGGTYNEQFF	TGTGCCGATAAAGGCGGAACCTACAATGAGCAGTTCTTC
TRBV6-1	TRBJ2-5	.	TRBD1	CASRGDSKETQYF	TGTGCCAGCAGGGGGGACAGCAAAGAGACCCAGTACTTC
TRBV7-2	TRBJ2-1	.	TRBD2	CASSVTSGRANNEQFF	TGTGCCAGCAGCGTCACTAGCGGGAGGGCCAACAATGAGCAGTTCTTC
TRBV28	TRBJ1-2	once	.	CASRRAIGYTF	TGTGCCAGCAGGAGGGCTATTGGCTACACCTTC
TRBV19	TRBJ2-7	.	TRBD1	CASRTDRDEQYF	TGTGCCAGTAGGACCGACAGGGACGAGCAGTACTTC
TRBV9	TRBJ1-4	once	TRBD1	CASSGGTDNEKLFF	TGTGCCAGCAGCGGTGGGACAGATAATGAAAAACTGTTTTTT
TRBV4-1	TRBJ1-2	.	.	CASSQISYYGYTF	TGCGCCAGCAGCCAAATATCCTACTATGGCTACACCTTC
TRBV19	TRBJ2-3	.	TRBD2	CASSSTGGLAGVVDTQYF	TGTGCCAGTAGTTCGACAGGGGGACTAGCGGGAGTTGTAGATACGCAGTATTTT
TRBV5-4	TRBJ1-3	.	.	CASSLEGSGNTIYF	TGTGCCAGCAGCTTGGAGGGGTCTGGAAACACCATATATTTT
TRBV18	TRBJ2-1	.	.	CASSPPQRSYNEQFF	TGTGCCAGCTCACCACCGCAGCGGTCCTACAATGAGCAGTTCTTC
TRBV27	TRBJ1-2	.	TRBD1	CASTTGQEGLNSGYTF	TGTGCCAGCACAACGGGACAGGAAGGTCTCAATAGCGGCTACACCTTC
TRBV20-1	TRBJ1-3	few	.	CSARETDTIYF	TGCAGTGCTAGAGAGACTGACACCATATATTTT
TRBV5-1	TRBJ2-7	.	TRBD2	CASSLGGLAGEITF	TGCGCCAGCAGCTTGGGAGGACTAGCGGGAGAGATCACATTC
TRBV10-2	TRBJ2-2	.	.	CASSEPWERTGELFF	TGCGCCAGCAGTGAGCCGTGGGAGCGCACCGGGGAGCTGTTTTTT
TRBV7-9	TRBJ2-7	.	TRBD2	CASSSGGQDPYEQYF	TGTGCCAGCAGCTCGGGGGGGCAGGATCCCTACGAGCAGTACTTC
TRBV10-3	TRBJ1-1	.	.	CAISTLRGTEAFF	TGTGCCATCAGTACCTTAAGAGGAACTGAAGCTTTCTTT
TRBV6-5	TRBJ2-1	.	TRBD2	CATAGWPYNEQFF	TGTGCCACAGCGGGATGGCCCTACAATGAGCAGTTCTTC
TRBV4-2	TRBJ2-7	.	.	CASSHGGSGYEQYF	TGTGCCAGCAGCCACGGGGGTTCGGGCTACGAGCAGTACTTC
TRBV7-9	TRBJ2-5	.	.	CASSPARGIGKETQYF	TGTGCCAGCAGCCCAGCCCGGGGGATCGGTAAAGAGACCCAGTACTTC
TRBV29-1	TRBJ2-1	.	.	CSVEGGGVHNEQFF	TGCAGCGTTGAGGGGGGGGGCGTCCACAATGAGCAGTTCTTC
TRBV5-6	TRBJ1-1	few	.	CASSLAPRGAKNTEAFF	TGTGCCAGCAGCTTGGCCCCCCGCGGGGCTAAGAACACTGAAGCTTTCTTT
TRBV6-1	TRBJ1-2	.	.	CASRTGGAQRYGYTF	TGTGCCAGCAGGACTGGTGGGGCCCAGAGGTATGGCTACACCTTC
TRBV6-6	TRBJ1-2	.	TRBD1	CASSPGQGIYGYTF	TGTGCCAGCAGCCCAGGACAGGGGATTTATGGCTACACCTTC
TRBV25-1	TRBJ1-3	.	.	CASRPDPLRDF	TGTGCCAGCAGGCCGGACCCTTTGAGGGATTTT
TRBV5-4	TRBJ2-4	.	TRBD2	CASSLAGGVRVQYF	TGTGCCAGCAGCTTGGCGGGGGGAGTCCGTGTTCAGTACTTC
TRBV27	TRBJ2-7	.	TRBD1	CASSWTGAAYEQYF	TGTGCCAGCAGCTGGACAGGGGCGGCCTACGAGCAGTACTTC
TRBV28	TRBJ2-4	.	TRBD1	CASSPDRGLAKNIQYF	TGTGCCAGCAGCCCAGACAGGGGGCTAGCCAAAAACATTCAGTACTTC
TRBV5-1	TRBJ1-1	.	.	CASYQGREAFF	TGCGCCAGCTACCAGGGCAGGGAAGCTTTCTTT
TRBV4-2	TRBJ2-7	.	.	CASSLKTAGDEQYF	TGTGCCAGCAGCCTGAAGACGGCAGGGGACGAGCAGTACTTC
TRBV6-5	TRBJ2-1	once	.	CASGSGDNEQFF	TGTGCCAGCGGATCAGGGGACAATGAGCAGTTCTTC
TRBV2	TRBJ1-4	.	.	CASRRDYNEKLFF	TGTGCCAGCAGGAGGGACTATAATGAAAAACTGTTTTTT
TRBV7-9	TRBJ2-1	once	.	CASSPRESSYNEQFF	TGTGCCAGCAGCCCCCGGGAGTCTTCCTACAATGAGCAGTTCTTC
TRBV7-2	TRBJ2-5	.	TRBD2	CASSLAGGEAQYF	TGTGCCAGCAGCTTGGCGGGAGGCGAGGCCCAGTACTTC
TRBV28	TRBJ1-3	.	.	CASSFLGIGRSGNTIYF	TGTGCCAGCAGTTTTCTCGGGATAGGGCGCTCTGGAAACACCATATATTTT
TRBV15	TRBJ2-1	.	.	CATSFQGYNEQFF	TGTGCCACCAGCTTCCAGGGCTACAATGAGCAGTTCTTC
TRBV28	TRBJ2-7	.	TRBD2	CASTIIGTRRHEQYF	TGTGCCAGTACCATAATCGGGACTAGAAGGCACGAGCAGTACTTC
TRBV30	TRBJ1-1	few	.	CAWSVIPGTEAFF	TGTGCCTGGAGTGTAATACCAGGGACTGAAGCTTTCTTT
TRBV2	TRBJ1-5	.	TRBD1	CASRGNPQGEGNQPQHF	TGTGCCAGCAGGGGGAACCCACAGGGGGAAGGCAATCAGCCCCAGCATTTT
TRBV25-1	TRBJ2-7	once	.	CASSEGIQGQIHEQYF	TGTGCCAGCAGTGAAGGAATACAGGGTCAAATCCATGAGCAGTACTTC
TRBV6-5	TRBJ2-1	.	.	CASSPGYNEQFF	TGTGCCAGCAGCCCGGGTTACAATGAGCAGTTCTTC
TRBV18	TRBJ1-1	once	.	CASSPQNTEAFF	TGTGCCAGCTCACCTCAGAACACTGAAGCTTTCTTT
TRBV28	TRBJ2-4	.	TRBD2	CACGLSGRGGKNIRYF	TGTGCCTGTGGTCTGAGCGGGAGAGGAGGCAAAAACATTCGGTACTTC